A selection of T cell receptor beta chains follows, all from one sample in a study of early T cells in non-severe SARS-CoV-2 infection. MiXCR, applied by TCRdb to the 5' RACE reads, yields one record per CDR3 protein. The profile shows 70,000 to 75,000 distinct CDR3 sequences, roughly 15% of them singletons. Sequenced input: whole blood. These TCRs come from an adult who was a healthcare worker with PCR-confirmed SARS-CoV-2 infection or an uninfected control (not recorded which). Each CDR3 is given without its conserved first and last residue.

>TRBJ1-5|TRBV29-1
SVGTEGQPQH
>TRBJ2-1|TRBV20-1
SARDELSSYNEQF
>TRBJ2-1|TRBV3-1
ASSQDRRRVAYNEQF
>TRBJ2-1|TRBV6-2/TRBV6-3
ASTGERGQAQRAYNEQF
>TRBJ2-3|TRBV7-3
ASSLMGLDTDTQY
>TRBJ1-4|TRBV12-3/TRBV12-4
ASSPGTGVFGSEKLF
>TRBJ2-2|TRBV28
ASSLPGRSNTGELF
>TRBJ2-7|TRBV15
ATSREVGYYEQY
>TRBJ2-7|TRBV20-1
SARVDRGLYEQY
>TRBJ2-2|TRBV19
ASSMGYAGWDTGELF
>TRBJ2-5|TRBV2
ASSELAGQETQY
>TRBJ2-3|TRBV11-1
ASSHHLRGREGTQY
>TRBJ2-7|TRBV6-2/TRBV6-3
AIQEGQGFGEQY
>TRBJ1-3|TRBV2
ASSVAGIAGNTIY
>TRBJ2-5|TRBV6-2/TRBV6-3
ASSHQETQY
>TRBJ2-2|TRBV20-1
SAEDRRNTGELF
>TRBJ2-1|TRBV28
ASSFVRSGTRPEKQF
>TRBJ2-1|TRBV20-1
SATGGGTYNEQF
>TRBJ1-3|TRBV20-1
SAQANSGNTIY
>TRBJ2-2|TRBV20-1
SARNYRESNTGELF
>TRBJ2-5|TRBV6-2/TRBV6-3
ASSFRGQLPETQY
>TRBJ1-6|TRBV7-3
ASSLTLNSPLH
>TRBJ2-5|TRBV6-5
ASSPRTEQETQY
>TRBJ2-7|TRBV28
ASSLLGTGDYEQY
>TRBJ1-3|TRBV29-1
SVSRGGGNTIY
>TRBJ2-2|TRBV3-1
ASSQESGQYTGELF
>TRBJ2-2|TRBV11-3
ASSLNGQSNTGELF
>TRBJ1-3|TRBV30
AWSVDRNTIY
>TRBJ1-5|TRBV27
ASRRTGGTQPQH
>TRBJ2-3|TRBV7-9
ASSPADTQY
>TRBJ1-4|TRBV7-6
ASSLSGGQGKLF
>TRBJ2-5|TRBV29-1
SVESRGQSETQY
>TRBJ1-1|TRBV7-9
ASIRGQGASTEAF
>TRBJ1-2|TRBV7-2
ASSSSWGTSTEGYT
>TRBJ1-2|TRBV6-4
ASVRDRGPSNYGYT